The clone carrying this TCR beta chain was observed at least ten times. What it binds is not known. V lost 5 bases and J lost 8, with 18 bases in between. The CDR3 runs 13 residues. Germline loops: CDR1 DFQATT, CDR2 SNEGSKA (reference sequence). Individual cDNA molecules were tagged with unique molecular identifiers. TCRdb ran MiXCR on the 5' RACE reads and lists one entry per CDR3 protein. The sample lists fewer than 35,000 distinct CDR3 sequences; about 10% were seen once. These data originate in a study of early T cells in non-severe SARS-CoV-2 infection. Findings of the study overall: A preference for anti-spike CD8 responses marked VDJdb matching, which missed private and CD4 specificities.

Source material: whole blood. This clonotype was obtained from an adult who was a healthcare worker with PCR-confirmed SARS-CoV-2 infection or an uninfected control (not recorded which). V and J are TRBV20-1 and TRBJ1-2; a possible D gene is TRBD1 (6 bases). The CDR3 region is CSAPTGWGRGYTF. DNA of the CDR3: TGCAGTGCTCCTACAGGGTGGGGGAGAGGCTACACCTTC.